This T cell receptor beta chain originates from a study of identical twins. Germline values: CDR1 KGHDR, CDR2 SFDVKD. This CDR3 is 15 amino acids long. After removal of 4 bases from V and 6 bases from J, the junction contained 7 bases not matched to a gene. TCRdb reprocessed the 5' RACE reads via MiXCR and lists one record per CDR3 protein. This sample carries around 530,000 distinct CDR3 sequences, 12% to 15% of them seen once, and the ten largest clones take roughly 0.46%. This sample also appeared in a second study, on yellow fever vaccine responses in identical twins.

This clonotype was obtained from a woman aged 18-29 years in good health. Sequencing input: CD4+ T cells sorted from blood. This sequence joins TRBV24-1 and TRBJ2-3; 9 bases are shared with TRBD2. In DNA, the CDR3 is TGTGCCACCAGTGACCCCAGCGGGAGGCCGGATACGCAGTATTTT. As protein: CATSDPSGRPDTQYF.